The entry that follows covers one T cell receptor beta chain sequence. The data belong to a study of shared T cell receptors in the human thymus. This CDR3 has 19 amino acids. V was clipped by 2 bases and J by 1 base, with 21 bases between them. Germline CDR1 reads LGHNA; CDR2 reads YSLEER. This table comes from immunoSEQ multiplex PCR, and its TCRdb copy is limited to in-frame clones, with some not included. The data contain more than 550,000 clones, over 75% of them singletons. These data also featured in a second study, about human thymus T cells. That work contributes: The authors found apparently biased V and J gene usage in thymic and blood repertoires. In unrelated individuals, thymic repertoires overlapped highly, according to related research.

This clonotype was sampled from a girl under three years old with a congenital heart defect. The chain carries TRBV4-3 and TRBJ2-1, with unresolved D. Sequenced input: thymocytes. CDR3 amino acids: CASSQYSKQSTPSYNEQFF. The CDR3 nucleotides read TGCGCCAGCAGCCAATATTCGAAACAGTCTACTCCTTCCTACAATGAGCAGTTCTTC.